This is a list of T cell receptor beta chains from one sample in a study of cytomegalovirus exposure and HLA in healthy donors. Profiling relied on immunoSEQ multiplex PCR, and the TCRdb table lists in-frame clones only, not all of them. In the table there are some 150,000 clones, over 80% of which are singletons. The source material was PBMCs. The receptors stem from a woman aged 25 to 45 in good health and CMV-seronegative. The CDR3 runs from the conserved cysteine through the conserved F or W. A D gene is named only where the DNA matches it firmly. Rows may omit the clone size; those that give it use once, few, many or a size class.

V: TRBV6-6
D: NA
J: TRBJ2-7
size: NA
CDR3: CASSRTGHLYEQYF
DNA: TGTGCCAGCAGTAGGACCGGACACCTCTACGAGCAGTACTTC

V: TRBV5-1
D: TRBD2
J: TRBJ2-3
size: NA
CDR3: CASSSNSGGAGDTQYF
DNA: TGCGCCAGCAGCTCAAATAGCGGGGGGGCGGGTGATACGCAGTATTTT

V: TRBV7-9
D: TRBD1
J: TRBJ1-6
size: NA
CDR3: CASRGQGYNSPLHF
DNA: TGTGCCAGCAGAGGACAGGGATATAATTCACCCCTCCACTTT

V: TRBV2
D: TRBD2
J: TRBJ2-1
size: NA
CDR3: CASSEAEAGGPDNEQFF
DNA: TGTGCCAGCAGTGAAGCGGAAGCGGGGGGGCCCGACAATGAGCAGTTCTTC

V: TRBV7-9
D: TRBD2
J: TRBJ2-5
size: NA
CDR3: CASSLGLAEHLQETQYF
DNA: TGTGCCAGCAGCTTAGGACTAGCGGAGCACCTCCAAGAGACCCAGTACTTC

V: TRBV10-3
D: TRBD1
J: TRBJ2-7
size: NA
CDR3: CAIKPTGEAYEQYF
DNA: TGTGCCATCAAACCAACAGGGGAAGCCTACGAGCAGTACTTC

V: TRBV2
D: NA
J: TRBJ2-7
size: NA
CDR3: CASSDSRGGQGYEQYF
DNA: TGTGCCAGCAGTGATTCGCGGGGCGGTCAGGGTTACGAGCAGTACTTC

V: TRBV5-4
D: NA
J: TRBJ2-7
size: once
CDR3: CASSGGGIAQYF
DNA: TGTGCCAGCAGCGGCGGAGGAATAGCGCAGTACTTC

V: TRBV7-9
D: NA
J: TRBJ2-7
size: NA
CDR3: CASSLVGVQTYEQYF
DNA: TGTGCCAGCAGCTTAGTCGGGGTCCAAACCTACGAGCAGTACTTC

V: TRBV7-3
D: TRBD2
J: TRBJ2-1
size: NA
CDR3: CASSHPGGSSYNEQFF
DNA: TGTGCCAGCAGCCACCCGGGCGGGAGCTCCTACAATGAGCAGTTCTTC

V: TRBV18
D: TRBD1
J: TRBJ2-2
size: NA
CDR3: CASSPADRVFANTGELFF
DNA: TGTGCCAGCTCACCGGCGGACAGGGTGTTCGCGAACACCGGGGAGCTGTTTTTT

V: TRBV2
D: TRBD1
J: TRBJ1-2
size: NA
CDR3: CASSDGTGVLQYGYTF
DNA: TGTGCCAGCAGTGACGGGACAGGAGTCCTTCAATATGGCTACACCTTC

V: TRBV6-1
D: NA
J: TRBJ1-2
size: NA
CDR3: CASSWGPGGYTF
DNA: TGTGCCAGCAGTTGGGGCCCAGGTGGCTACACCTTC

V: TRBV10-3
D: TRBD2
J: TRBJ2-3
size: NA
CDR3: CAISETSDSTDTQYF
DNA: TGTGCCATCAGCGAGACTAGCGATAGCACAGATACGCAGTATTTT

V: TRBV4-3
D: NA
J: TRBJ1-2
size: NA
CDR3: CASSQGVGGRPYGYTF
DNA: TGCGCCAGCAGCCAAGGGGTGGGGGGGCGACCCTATGGCTACACCTTC

V: TRBV7-3
D: NA
J: TRBJ1-6
size: NA
CDR3: CASAPGAPYNSPLHF
DNA: TGTGCCAGCGCCCCTGGGGCCCCCTATAATTCACCCCTCCACTTT

V: TRBV28
D: NA
J: TRBJ2-7
size: once
CDR3: CASSFRGTYEQYF
DNA: TGTGCCAGCAGTTTCCGGGGGACCTACGAGCAGTACTTC

V: TRBV28
D: TRBD2
J: TRBJ2-1
size: NA
CDR3: CASSSLAGGSYNEQFF
DNA: TGTGCCAGCAGTTCCCTAGCGGGAGGGTCCTACAATGAGCAGTTCTTC

V: TRBV7-9
D: NA
J: TRBJ2-7
size: NA
CDR3: CSSSLVIGDKDEQYF
DNA: TGTTCCAGCAGCTTAGTGATTGGGGACAAAGACGAGCAGTACTTC

V: TRBV6-1
D: TRBD2
J: TRBJ2-7
size: NA
CDR3: CASTTAGSSYEQYF
DNA: TGTGCCAGCACGACAGCGGGATCCTCCTACGAGCAGTACTTC